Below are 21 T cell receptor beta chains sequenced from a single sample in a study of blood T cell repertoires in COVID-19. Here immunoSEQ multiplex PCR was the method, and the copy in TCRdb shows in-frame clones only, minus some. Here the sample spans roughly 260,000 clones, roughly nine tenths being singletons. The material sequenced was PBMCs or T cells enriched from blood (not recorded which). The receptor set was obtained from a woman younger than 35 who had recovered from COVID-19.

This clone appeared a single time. This chain's CDR3 is CASSSGQGGYYGYTF. For the CDR3, the DNA is TGTGCCAGCAGTTCCGGACAGGGGGGGTACTATGGCTACACCTTC. The genes are TRBV6-5 and TRBJ1-2; 10 nucleotides align to TRBD1. Trimming took 4 bases from V and 3 from J; bases not matched to a gene: 5. From germline, CDR1 is MNHEY and CDR2 SVGAGI. The CDR3 loop spans 15 amino acids.

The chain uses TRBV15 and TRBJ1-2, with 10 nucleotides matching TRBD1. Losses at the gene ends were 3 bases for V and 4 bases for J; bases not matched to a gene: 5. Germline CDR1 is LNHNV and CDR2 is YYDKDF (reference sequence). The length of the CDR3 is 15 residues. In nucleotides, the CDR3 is TGTGCCACCAGCAGCTGGGACAGGGGTGGCTATGGCTACACCTTC. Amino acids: CATSSWDRGGYGYTF.

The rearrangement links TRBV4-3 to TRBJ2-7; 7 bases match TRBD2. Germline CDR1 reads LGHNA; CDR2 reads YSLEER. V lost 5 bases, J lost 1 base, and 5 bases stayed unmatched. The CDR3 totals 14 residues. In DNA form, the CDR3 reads TGCGCCAGCAGCTTAGGGGAGGGTTCCTACGAGCAGTACTTC. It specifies CASSLGEGSYEQYF.

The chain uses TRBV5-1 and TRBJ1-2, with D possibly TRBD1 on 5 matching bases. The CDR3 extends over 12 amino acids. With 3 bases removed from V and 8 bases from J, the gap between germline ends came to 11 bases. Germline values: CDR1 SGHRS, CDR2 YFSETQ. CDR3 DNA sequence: TGCGCCAGCAGCTGGGACTGGGAAGGCTACACCTTC. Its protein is CASSWDWEGYTF.

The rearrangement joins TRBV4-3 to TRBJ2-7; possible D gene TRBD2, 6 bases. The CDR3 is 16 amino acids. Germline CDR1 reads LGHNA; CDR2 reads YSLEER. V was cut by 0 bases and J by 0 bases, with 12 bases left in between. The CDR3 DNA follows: TGCGCCAGCAGCCAAGACGTCGCGGGACTCTCCTACGAGCAGTACTTC. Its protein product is CASSQDVAGLSYEQYF.

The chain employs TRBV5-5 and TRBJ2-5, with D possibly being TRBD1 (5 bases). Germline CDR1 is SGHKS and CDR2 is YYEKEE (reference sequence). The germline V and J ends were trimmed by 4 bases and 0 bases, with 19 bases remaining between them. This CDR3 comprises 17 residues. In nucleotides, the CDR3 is TGTGCCAGCAGCATCTACGACCACAGGAGATACCAAGAGACCCAGTACTTC. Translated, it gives CASSIYDHRRYQETQYF.

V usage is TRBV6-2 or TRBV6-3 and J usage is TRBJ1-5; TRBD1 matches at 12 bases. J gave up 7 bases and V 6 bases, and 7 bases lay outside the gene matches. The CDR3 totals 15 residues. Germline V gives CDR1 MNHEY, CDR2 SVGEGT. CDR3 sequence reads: CASSPGQGAGQPQHF. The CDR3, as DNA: TGTGCCAGCAGCCCGGGACAGGGGGCTGGCCAGCCCCAGCATTTT.

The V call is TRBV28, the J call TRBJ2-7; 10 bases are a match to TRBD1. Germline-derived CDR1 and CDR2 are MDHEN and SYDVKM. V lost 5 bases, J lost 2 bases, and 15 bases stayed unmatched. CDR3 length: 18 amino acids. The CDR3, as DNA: TGTGCCAGCAGTAAAAACCTACCCGGACAGGGGGGCACCTACGAGCAGTACTTC. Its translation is CASSKNLPGQGGTYEQYF.

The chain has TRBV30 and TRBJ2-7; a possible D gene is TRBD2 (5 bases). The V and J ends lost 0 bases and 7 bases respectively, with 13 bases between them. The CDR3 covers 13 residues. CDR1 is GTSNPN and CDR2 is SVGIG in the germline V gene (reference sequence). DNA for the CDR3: TGTGCCTGGAGTGTACTAGAGACCGAAGAGCAGTACTTC. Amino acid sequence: CAWSVLETEEQYF.

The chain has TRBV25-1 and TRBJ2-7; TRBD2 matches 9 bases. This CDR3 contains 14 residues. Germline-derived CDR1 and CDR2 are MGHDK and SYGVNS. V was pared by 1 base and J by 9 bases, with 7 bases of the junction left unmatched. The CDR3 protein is CASSEFRGGATQYF. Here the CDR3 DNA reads TGTGCCAGCAGTGAATTTCGCGGGGGGGCTACGCAGTACTTC.

This CDR3 reads CASSITGLNTEAFF. CDR3 DNA: TGTGCCAGTAGCATAACAGGGTTGAACACTGAAGCTTTCTTT. This chain links TRBV19 with TRBJ1-1; a weak D match, TRBD1 (6 bases). V was trimmed by 6 bases and J by 0 bases, leaving 11 bases between them. CDR1 is LNHDA, CDR2 SQIVND, per germline (reference sequence). The CDR3 runs to 14 residues.

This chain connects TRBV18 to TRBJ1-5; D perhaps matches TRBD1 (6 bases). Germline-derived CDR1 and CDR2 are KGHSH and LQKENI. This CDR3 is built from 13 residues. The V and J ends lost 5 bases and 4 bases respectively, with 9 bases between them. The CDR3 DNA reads TGTGCCAGCTCAGAACAGGGAAATCAGCCCCAGCATTTT. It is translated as CASSEQGNQPQHF.

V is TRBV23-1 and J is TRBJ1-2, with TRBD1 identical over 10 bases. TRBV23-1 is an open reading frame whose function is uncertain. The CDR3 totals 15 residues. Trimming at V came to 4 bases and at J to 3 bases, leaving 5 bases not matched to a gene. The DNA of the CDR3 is TGCGCCAGCAGTCGGGGGACAGGGGAGGACTATGGCTACACCTTC. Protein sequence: CASSRGTGEDYGYTF.

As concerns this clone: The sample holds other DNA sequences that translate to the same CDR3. The CDR3 DNA reads as TGTGCCACCAGCAGAGATCGGGGGACCGGGGAGCTGTTTTTT. It encodes CATSRDRGTGELFF. The rearrangement joins TRBV15 to TRBJ2-2, with D possibly matching TRBD2 (6 bases). This CDR3 comprises 14 residues. The V and J ends lost 0 bases and 5 bases respectively, with 7 bases between them. Germline CDR1 is LNHNV and CDR2 is YYDKDF (reference sequence).

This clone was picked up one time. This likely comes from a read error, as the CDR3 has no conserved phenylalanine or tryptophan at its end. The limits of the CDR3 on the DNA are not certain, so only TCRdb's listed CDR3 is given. The CDR3 region is CASSQSGEATIFHI. The rearrangement uses TRBV23-1 and TRBJ1-1. TRBV23-1 belongs to the ORF category, with a function that is uncertain. From its first to its last residue, the CDR3 has 14 amino acids.

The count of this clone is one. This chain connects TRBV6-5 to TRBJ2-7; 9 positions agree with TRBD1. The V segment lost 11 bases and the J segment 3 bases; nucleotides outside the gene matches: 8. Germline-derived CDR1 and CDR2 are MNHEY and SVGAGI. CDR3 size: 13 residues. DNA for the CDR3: TGTGCCTCCCGTAGGGGACAGGGCTACGAGCAGTACTTC. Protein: CASRRGQGYEQYF.

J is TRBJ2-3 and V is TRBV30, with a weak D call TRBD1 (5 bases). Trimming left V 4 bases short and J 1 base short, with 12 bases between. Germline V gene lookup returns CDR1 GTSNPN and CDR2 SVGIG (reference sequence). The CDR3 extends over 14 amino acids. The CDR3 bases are TGTGCCTGGAATGGGGCTTGGGGCACAGATACGCAGTATTTT. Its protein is CAWNGAWGTDTQYF.

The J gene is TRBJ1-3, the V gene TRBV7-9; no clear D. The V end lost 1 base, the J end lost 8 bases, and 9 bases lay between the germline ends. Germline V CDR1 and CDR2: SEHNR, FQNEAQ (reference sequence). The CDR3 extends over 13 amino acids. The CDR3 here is CASSLDVEDTIYF. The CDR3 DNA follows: TGTGCCAGCAGCTTAGATGTCGAGGACACCATATATTTT.

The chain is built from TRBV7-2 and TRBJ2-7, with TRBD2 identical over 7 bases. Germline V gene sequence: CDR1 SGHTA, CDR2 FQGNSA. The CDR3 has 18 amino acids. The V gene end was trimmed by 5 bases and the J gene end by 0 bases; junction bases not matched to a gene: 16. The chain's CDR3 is CASSPRLADDYGSYEQYF. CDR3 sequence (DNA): TGTGCCAGCAGCCCGAGGCTAGCGGACGACTACGGCTCCTACGAGCAGTACTTC.

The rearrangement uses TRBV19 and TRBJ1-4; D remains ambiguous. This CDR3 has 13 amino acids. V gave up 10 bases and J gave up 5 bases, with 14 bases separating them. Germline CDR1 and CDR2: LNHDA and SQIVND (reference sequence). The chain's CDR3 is CATGFRRNEKLFF. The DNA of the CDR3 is TGTGCCACCGGGTTTCGGCGCAATGAAAAACTGTTTTTT.

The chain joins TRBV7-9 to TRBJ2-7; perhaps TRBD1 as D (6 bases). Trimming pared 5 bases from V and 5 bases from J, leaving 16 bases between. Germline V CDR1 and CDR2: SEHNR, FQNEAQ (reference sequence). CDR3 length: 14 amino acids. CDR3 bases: TGTGCCAGCAGCCGTTTACAGGGTATCAACGAGCAGTACTTC. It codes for CASSRLQGINEQYF. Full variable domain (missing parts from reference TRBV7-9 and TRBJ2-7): DTGVSQNPRHKITKRGQNVTFRCDPISEHNRLYWYRQTLGQGPEFLTYFQNEAQLEKSRLLSDRFSAERPKGSFSTLEIQRTEQGDSAMYLCASSRLQGINEQYFGPGTRLTVT.